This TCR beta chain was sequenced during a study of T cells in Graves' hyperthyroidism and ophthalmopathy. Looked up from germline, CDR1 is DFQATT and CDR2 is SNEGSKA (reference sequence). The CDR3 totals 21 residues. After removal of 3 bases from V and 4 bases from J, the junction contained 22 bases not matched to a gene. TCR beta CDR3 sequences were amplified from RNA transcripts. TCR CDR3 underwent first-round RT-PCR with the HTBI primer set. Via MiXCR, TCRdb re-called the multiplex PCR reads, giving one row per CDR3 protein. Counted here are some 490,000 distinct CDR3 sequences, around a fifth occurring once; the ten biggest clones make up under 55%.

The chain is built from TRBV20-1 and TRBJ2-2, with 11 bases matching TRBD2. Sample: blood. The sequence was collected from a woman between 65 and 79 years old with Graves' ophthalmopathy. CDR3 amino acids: CSASPDIAVAGGRVSTGELFF. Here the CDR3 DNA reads TGCAGTGCTAGTCCAGATATTGCAGTAGCGGGAGGGCGTGTCAGCACCGGGGAGCTGTTTTTT.